This record looks at one T cell receptor (beta chain) sequence and its context. Antigen: not known. CDR1 and CDR2 (germline): MNHNS, SASEGT. The CDR3 is 12 amino acids. Trimming took off 5 bases at V and 6 bases at J, with 11 bases between the two ends. These data originate in a study of molecular identifiers for immune sequencing clone quantification. Study overall: Replicate experiments divided RNA from roughly 20,000 or 100,000 naive CD8 cells into five parts and sequenced four.

The authors built bulk TCR libraries by previously described methods with listed TCR primers. TCRdb reprocessed the PCR reads with MiXCR, giving one entry per CDR3 protein. Among 300,000 to 400,000 distinct CDR3 sequences listed, 24% were seen once. Libraries for naive CD8 T cells, which were made from roughly 21,000 to 960,000 sorted cells, drew on 10%, 30% or 50% of the RNA. Broader study findings: For effector cells, clones above 20 RNA copies held over 98% of molecules; for naive cells, under 1%.

The specimen sequenced was naive CD8+ T cells from blood, with Jurkat cell RNA spiked in. The subset: FACS-sorted CD8+CD4-CCR7+CD45RA+ naive T cells. The V and J genes are TRBV6-1 and TRBJ2-7; D is perhaps TRBD1 (6 bases). The sequence came from a human donor in good health. Some libraries in this study had Jurkat cell RNA spiked in. The CDR3 spells CASSMTGREQYF. The CDR3 DNA sequence: TGTGCCAGCAGTATGACAGGTCGCGAGCAGTACTTC.